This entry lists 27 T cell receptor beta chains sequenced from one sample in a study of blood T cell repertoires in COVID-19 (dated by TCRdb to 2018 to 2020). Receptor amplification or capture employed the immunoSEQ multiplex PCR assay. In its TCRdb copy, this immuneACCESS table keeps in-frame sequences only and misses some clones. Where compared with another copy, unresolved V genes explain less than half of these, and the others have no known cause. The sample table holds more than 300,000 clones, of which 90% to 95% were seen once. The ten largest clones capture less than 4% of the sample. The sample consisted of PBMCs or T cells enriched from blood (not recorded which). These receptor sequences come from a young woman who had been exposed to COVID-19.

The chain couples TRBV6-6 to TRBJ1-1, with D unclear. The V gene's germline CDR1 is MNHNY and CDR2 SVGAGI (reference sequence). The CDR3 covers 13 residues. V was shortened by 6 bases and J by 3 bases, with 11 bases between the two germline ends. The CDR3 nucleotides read TGTGCCAGCAGAAATACAGAGTACACTGAAGCTTTCTTT. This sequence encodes CASRNTEYTEAFF.

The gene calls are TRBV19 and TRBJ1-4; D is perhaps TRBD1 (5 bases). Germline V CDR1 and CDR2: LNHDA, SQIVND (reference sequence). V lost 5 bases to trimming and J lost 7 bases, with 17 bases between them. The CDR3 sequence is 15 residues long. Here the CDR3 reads CASSFGGQGGEKLFF. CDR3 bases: TGTGCCAGTAGTTTTGGAGGGCAGGGAGGTGAAAAACTGTTTTTT.

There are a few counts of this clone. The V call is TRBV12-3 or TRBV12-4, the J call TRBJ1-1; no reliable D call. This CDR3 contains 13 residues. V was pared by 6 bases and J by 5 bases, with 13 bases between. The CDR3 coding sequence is TGTGCCAGCAGCCCAGGTGTACGGACTGAAGCTTTCTTT. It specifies CASSPGVRTEAFF.

The CDR3 coding sequence is TGTGCCAGCCTGGACTTGGTAGGCGGGGGAGGCTCCTACAATGAGCAGTTCTTC. Its translation is CASLDLVGGGGSYNEQFF. V usage is TRBV28 and J usage is TRBJ2-1; 7 bases align to TRBD2. The CDR3 length is 18 residues. Germline CDR1 and CDR2: MDHEN and SYDVKM. V was clipped by 8 bases and J by 0 bases; unmatched bases: 16.

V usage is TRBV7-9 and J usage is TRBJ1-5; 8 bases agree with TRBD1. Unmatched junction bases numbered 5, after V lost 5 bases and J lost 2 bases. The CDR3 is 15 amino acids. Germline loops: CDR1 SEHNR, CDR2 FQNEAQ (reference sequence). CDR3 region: CASSRTGRGNQPQHF. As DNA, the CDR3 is TGTGCCAGCAGCCGGACAGGGAGGGGCAATCAGCCCCAGCATTTT.

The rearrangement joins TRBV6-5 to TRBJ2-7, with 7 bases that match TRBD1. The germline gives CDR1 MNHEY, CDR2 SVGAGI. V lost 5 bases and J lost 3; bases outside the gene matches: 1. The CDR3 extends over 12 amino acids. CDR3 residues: CASSTGVYEQYF. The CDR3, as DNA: TGTGCCAGCAGTACAGGGGTCTACGAGCAGTACTTC.

In nucleotides, the CDR3 is TGTGCCAGCAGTTACACCAGGGGGAACTATGGCTACACCTTC. Protein: CASSYTRGNYGYTF. This rearrangement joins TRBV6-2 or TRBV6-3 to TRBJ1-2; the match to TRBD1 covers 7 bases. CDR3 length: 14 residues. V lost 2 bases, J lost 2 bases, and 2 bases stayed unmatched. In germline, CDR1 is MNHEY, CDR2 SVGEGT.

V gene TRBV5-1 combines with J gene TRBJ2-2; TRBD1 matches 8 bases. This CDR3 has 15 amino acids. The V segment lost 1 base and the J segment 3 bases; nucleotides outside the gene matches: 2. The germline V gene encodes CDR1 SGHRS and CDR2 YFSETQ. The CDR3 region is CASSLQGADTGELFF. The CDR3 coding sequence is TGCGCCAGCAGCTTGCAGGGGGCGGACACCGGGGAGCTGTTTTTT.

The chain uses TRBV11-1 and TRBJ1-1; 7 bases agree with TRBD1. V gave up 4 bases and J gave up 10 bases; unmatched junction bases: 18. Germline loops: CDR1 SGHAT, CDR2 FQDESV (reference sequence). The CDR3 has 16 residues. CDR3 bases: TGTGCCAGCAGCTGGACAGGTCCCCTGTTGACCGAACGAGCTTTCTTT. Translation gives CASSWTGPLLTERAFF.

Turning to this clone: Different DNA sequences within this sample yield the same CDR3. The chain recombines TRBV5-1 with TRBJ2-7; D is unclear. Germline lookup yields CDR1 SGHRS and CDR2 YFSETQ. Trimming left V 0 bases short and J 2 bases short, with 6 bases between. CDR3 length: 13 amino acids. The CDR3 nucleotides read TGCGCCAGCAGCTTGGACAGCCCCTACGAGCAGTACTTC. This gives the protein CASSLDSPYEQYF.

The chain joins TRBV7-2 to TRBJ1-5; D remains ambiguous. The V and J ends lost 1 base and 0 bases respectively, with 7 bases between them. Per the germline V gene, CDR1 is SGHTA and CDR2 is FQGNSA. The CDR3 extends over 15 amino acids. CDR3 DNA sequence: TGTGCCAGCAGCTTAGACAATTATAGCAATCAGCCCCAGCATTTT. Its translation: CASSLDNYSNQPQHF.

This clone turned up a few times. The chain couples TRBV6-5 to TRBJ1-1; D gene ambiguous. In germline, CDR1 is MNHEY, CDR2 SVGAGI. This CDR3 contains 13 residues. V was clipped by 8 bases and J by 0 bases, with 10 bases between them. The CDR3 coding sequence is TGTGCCAGCGTTTCCGACATGAACACTGAAGCTTTCTTT. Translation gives CASVSDMNTEAFF.

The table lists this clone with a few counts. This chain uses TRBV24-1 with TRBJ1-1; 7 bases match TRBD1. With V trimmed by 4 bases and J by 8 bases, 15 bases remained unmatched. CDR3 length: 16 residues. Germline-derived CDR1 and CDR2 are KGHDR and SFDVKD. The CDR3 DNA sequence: TGTGCCACCAGTGACCGGACAGGTCCCTCGAGTAGGGAAGCTTTCTTT. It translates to CATSDRTGPSSREAFF.

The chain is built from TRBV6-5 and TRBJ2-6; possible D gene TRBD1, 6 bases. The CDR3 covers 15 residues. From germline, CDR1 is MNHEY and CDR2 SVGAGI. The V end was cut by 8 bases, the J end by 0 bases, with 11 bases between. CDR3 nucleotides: TGTGCCAGCCAGACAGGTAGCTCTGGGGCCAACGTCCTGACTTTC. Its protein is CASQTGSSGANVLTF.

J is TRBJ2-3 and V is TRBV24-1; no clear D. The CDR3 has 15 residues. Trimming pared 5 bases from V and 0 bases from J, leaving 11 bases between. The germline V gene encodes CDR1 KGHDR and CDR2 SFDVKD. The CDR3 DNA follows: TGTGCCACCAGTGTGTCCAGGCATAGCACAGATACGCAGTATTTT. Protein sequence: CATSVSRHSTDTQYF.

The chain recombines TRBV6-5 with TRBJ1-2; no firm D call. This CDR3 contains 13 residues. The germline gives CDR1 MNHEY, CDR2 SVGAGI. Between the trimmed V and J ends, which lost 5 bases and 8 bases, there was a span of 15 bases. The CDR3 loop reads CASSPHGLSGYTF. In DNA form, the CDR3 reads TGTGCCAGCAGTCCCCATGGGCTGTCAGGCTACACCTTC.

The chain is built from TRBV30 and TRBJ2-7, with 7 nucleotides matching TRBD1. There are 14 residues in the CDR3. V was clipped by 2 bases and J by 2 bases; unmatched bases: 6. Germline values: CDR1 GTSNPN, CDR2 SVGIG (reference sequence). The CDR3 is CAWSSGTVPYEQYF. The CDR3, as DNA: TGTGCCTGGAGTTCCGGGACAGTCCCCTACGAGCAGTACTTC. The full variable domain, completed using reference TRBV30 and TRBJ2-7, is SQTIHQWPATLVQPVGSPLSLECTVEGTSNPNLYWYRQAAGRGLQLLFYSVGIGQISSEVPQNLSASRPQDRQFILSSKKLLLSDSGFYLCAWSSGTVPYEQYFGPGTRLTVT.

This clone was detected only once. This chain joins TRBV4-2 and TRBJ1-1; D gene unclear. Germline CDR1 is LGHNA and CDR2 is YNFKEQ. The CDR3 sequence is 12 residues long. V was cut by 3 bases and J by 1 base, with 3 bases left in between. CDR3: CASSQRNTEAFF. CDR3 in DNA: TGTGCCAGCAGCCAGAGGAACACTGAAGCTTTCTTT.

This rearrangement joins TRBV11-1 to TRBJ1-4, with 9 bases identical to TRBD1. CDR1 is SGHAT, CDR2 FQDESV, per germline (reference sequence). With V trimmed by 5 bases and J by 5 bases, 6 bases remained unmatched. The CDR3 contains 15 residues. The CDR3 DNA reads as TGTGCCAGCAGCCCTGGACAGGGGACGAATGAAAAACTGTTTTTT. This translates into CASSPGQGTNEKLFF.

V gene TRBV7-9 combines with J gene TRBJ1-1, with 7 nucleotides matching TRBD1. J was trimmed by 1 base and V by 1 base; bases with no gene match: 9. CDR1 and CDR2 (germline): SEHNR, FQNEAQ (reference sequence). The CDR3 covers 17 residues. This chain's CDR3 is CASSLGAFGTENTEAFF. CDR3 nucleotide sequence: TGTGCCAGCAGCTTAGGGGCTTTTGGGACAGAGAACACTGAAGCTTTCTTT.

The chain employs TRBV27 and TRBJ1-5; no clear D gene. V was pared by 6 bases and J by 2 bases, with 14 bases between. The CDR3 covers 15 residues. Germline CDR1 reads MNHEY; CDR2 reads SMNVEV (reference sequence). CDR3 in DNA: TGTGCCAGCAGCCGGTCCGGTTCTGGCAATCAGCCCCAGCATTTT. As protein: CASSRSGSGNQPQHF.

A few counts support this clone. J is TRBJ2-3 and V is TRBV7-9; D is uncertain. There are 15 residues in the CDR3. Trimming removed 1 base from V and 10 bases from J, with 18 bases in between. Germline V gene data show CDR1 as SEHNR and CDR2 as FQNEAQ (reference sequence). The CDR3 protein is CASSLVLGPDTPQYF. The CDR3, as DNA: TGTGCCAGCAGCTTAGTACTGGGCCCCGACACCCCGCAGTATTTT. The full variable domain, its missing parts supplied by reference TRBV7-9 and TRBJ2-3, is DTGVSQNPRHKITKRGQNVTFRCDPISEHNRLYWYRQTLGQGPEFLTYFQNEAQLEKSRLLSDRFSAERPKGSFSTLEIQRTEQGDSAMYLCASSLVLGPDTPQYFGPGTRLTVL.

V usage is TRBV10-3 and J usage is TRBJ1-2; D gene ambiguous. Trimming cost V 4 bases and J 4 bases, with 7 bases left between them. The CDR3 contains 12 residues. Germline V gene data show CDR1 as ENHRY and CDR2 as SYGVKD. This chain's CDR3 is CAISGRSYGYTF. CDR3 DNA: TGTGCCATCAGTGGGCGGAGCTATGGCTACACCTTC.

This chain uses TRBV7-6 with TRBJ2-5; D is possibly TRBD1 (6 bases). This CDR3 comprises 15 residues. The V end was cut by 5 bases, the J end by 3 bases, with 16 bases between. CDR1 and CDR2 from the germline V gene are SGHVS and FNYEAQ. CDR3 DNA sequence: TGTGCCAGCAGCCCCCGCCCAGGGGCAGAAGAGACCCAGTACTTC. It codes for CASSPRPGAEETQYF.

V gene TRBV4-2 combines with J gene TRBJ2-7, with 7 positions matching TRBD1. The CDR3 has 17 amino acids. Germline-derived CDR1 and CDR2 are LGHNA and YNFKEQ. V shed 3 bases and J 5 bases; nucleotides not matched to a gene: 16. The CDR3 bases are TGTGCCAGCAGCCAGCGTATAACAGGGGAAATAATGGACGAGCAGTACTTC. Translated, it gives CASSQRITGEIMDEQYF.

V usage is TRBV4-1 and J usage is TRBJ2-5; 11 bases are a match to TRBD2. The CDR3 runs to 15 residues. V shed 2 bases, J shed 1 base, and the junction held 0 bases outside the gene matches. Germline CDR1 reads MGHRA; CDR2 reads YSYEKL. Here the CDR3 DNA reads TGCGCCAGCAGCCAAACTAGCGGGAGCCAAGAGACCCAGTACTTC. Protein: CASSQTSGSQETQYF.

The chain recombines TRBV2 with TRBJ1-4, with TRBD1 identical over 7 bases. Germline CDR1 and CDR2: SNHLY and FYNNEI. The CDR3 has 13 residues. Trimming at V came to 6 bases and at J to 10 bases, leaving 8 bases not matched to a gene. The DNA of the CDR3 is TGTGCCAGCAGAGTCGGACAGGAGGGAAAACTGTTTTTT. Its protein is CASRVGQEGKLFF.